This T cell receptor (beta chain) came from a study of T-cell reconstitution after alpha-beta-depleted transplantation in children (dated by TCRdb to 2016 to 2018). About the study as a whole: Using TCR repertoire profiling, the study quantitatively followed how T-cell immune reconstitution unfolded in children after TCRalphabeta/CD19-depleted allogeneic hematopoietic cell transplantation.

Receptor amplification or capture employed PCR. Instrument on record: Illumina HiSeq 2500. TCR library preparation used molecular barcoding, with unique molecular identifiers applied to normalize quantification of the TCRbeta repertoire. The public reads were reanalyzed by TCRdb: fastp trimming at Q25, MiXCR alignment, in-frame beta chains only. Each CDR3 protein appears once, grouped with its most common genes and DNA. This sample holds roughly 200,000 distinct CDR3 sequences; about 15% were observed only once. The ten largest clones take up 13% of the sample. This clonotype was counted many times. The antigen this receptor binds is unknown. Base qualities are not at hand, and no much larger clone is one base apart. Source: PBMCs from the stem cell graft donor, taken from the stem cell graft. This sequence was found in a human donor who donated a stem cell graft to a child with acute lymphoblastic leukemia.

Read as DNA, the sequence is TGTGCCAGCAGCAGAACCGGGACTAGCGGCAACAATGAGCAGTTCTTC. This is translated as CASSRTGTSGNNEQFF. The chain links TRBV5-5 with TRBJ2-1, with TRBD2 matching 11 junction bases. Based on the germline V gene (reference sequence), the CDR1 and CDR2 sequences are SGHKS and YYEKEE. CDR3 length: 16 amino acids, cysteine to phenylalanine. The sequence is cut down to CDR3 DNA, 48 bases in frame from base 1. Clipping removes 4 bases from V and 5 bases from J, with 8 as the unmatched junction base count.